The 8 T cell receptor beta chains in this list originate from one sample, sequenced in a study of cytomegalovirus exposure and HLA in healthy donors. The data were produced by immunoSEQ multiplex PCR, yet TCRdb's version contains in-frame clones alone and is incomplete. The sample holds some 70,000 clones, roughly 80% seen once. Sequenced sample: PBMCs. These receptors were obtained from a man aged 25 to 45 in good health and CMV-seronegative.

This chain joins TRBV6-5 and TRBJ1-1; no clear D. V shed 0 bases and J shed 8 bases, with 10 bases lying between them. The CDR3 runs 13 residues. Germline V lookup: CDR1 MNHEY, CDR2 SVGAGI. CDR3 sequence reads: CASSYSAQQEAFF. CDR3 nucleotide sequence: TGTGCCAGCAGTTACTCAGCACAGCAAGAAGCTTTCTTT.

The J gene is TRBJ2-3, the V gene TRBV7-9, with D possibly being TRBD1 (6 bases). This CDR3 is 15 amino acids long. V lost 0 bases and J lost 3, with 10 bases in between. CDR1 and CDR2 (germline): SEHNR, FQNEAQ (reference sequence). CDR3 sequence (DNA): TGTGCCAGCAGCTTAGCGCTGAGGGGGACAGATACGCAGTATTTT. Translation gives CASSLALRGTDTQYF.

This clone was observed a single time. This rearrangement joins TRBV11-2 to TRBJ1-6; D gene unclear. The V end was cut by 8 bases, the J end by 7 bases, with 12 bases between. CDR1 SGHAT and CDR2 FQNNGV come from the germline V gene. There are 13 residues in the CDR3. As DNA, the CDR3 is TGTGCCAGCTCCTCGGGATGGAATTCACCCCTCCACTTT. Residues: CASSSGWNSPLHF.

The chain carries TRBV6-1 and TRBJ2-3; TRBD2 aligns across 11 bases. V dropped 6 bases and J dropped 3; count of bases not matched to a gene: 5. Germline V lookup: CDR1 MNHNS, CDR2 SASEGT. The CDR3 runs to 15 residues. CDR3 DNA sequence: TGTGCCAGCAGCTGGACTAGCGGGCGGACAGATACGCAGTATTTT. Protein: CASSWTSGRTDTQYF.

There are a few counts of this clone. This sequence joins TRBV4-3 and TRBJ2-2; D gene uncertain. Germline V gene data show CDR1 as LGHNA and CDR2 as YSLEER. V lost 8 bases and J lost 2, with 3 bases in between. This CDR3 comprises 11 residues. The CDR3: CASSNTGELFF. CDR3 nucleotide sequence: TGCGCCAGCTCTAACACCGGGGAGCTGTTTTTT.

For the CDR3, the DNA is TGCAGCGTTCGGTCGAGGGATACGCAGTATTTT. This codes for CSVRSRDTQYF. V usage is TRBV29-1 and J usage is TRBJ2-3; D is unresolved. Per germline, CDR1 SQVTM and CDR2 ANQGSEA. V lost 5 bases and J lost 6, with 9 bases in between. This CDR3 is built from 11 residues.

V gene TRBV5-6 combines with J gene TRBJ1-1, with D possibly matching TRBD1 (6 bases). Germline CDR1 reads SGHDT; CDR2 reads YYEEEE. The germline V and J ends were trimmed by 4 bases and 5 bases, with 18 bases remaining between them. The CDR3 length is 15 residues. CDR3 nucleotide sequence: TGTGCCAGCAGCCCGGAGGGCAGGGGAGGGACTGAAGCTTTCTTT. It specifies CASSPEGRGGTEAFF.

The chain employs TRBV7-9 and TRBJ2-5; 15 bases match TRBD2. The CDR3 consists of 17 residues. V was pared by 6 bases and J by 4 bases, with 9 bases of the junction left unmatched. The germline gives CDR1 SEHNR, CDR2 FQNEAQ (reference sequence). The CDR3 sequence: CASSRTSGRASGETQYF. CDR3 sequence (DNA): TGTGCCAGCAGTCGGACTAGCGGGAGGGCTTCGGGAGAGACCCAGTACTTC.